This T cell receptor (beta chain) stems from a study of lymphopenia after photon versus proton radiotherapy. The study, taken as a whole, reports: Better survival with proton therapy was suggested as possible, not demonstrated. Larger post-nadir TCR diversity loss correlated inversely with survival in deceased patients. Under photons, naive T cells and diversity fell while effector/memory populations rose. Oligoclonal CD8+ Temra expansion after nadir drove photon patients' diversity drop.

CDR3 length: 11 residues. Between the trimmed V and J ends, which lost 10 bases and 5 bases, there was a span of 11 bases. CDR1 and CDR2 from the germline V gene are MNHEY and SVGAGI. Clones were read by immunoSEQ multiplex PCR, and TCRdb kept only the in-frame ones, dropping some. The sample records around 70,000 clones, around 92% being singletons. Turning to this clone: The antigen remains undetermined.

This receptor was obtained from a woman between 40 and 50 years old with cholangiocarcinoma. The source was peripheral blood, collected from a patient treated with photon-based radiotherapy. The chain combines TRBV6-5 with TRBJ1-1; no reliable D call. The CDR3 bases are TGTGCCACCCAGGACTGGACTGAAGCTTTCTTT. Translation: CATQDWTEAFF.